This TCR beta chain comes out of a study of blood T cell repertoires in COVID-19. The V gene end was trimmed by 6 bases and the J gene end by 6 bases; junction bases not matched to a gene: 17. The CDR3 covers 17 residues. Sequencing was performed with immunoSEQ multiplex PCR; in TCRdb, only in-frame clones are kept and a portion is missing. The table has over 130,000 clones, more than 70% seen once. The sample was peripheral blood. The V call is TRBV6-7, the J call TRBJ2-1; 7 positions agree with TRBD1. TRBV6-7 is recorded as an ORF, its role being uncertain. The TCR comes from a human donor in a cohort sampled during active COVID-19. CDR3 DNA sequence: TGTGCCAGCAGCCAGACGAAGACAGGGTACTACGGCAATGAGCAGTTCTTC. Amino acids: CASSQTKTGYYGNEQFF.